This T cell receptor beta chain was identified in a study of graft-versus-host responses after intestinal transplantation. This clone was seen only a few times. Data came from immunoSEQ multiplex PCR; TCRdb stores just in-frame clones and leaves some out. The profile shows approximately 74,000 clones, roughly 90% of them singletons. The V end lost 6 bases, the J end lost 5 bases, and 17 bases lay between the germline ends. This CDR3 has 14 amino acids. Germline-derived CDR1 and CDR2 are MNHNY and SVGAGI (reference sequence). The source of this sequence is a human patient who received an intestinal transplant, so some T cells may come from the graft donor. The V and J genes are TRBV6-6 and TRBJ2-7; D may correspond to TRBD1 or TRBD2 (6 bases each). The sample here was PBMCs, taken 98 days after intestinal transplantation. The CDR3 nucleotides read TGTGCCAGCAGCTATAGGAGGGACACCCACGAGCAGTACTTC. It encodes CASSYRRDTHEQYF.